The text below deals with one T cell receptor beta chain. Trimming removed 5 bases at V and 0 bases at J, with 14 bases between. The CDR3 has 17 residues. CDR1 is SGHVS and CDR2 is FQNEAQ in the germline V gene. The repertoire was sequenced with immunoSEQ multiplex PCR; TCRdb's copy has only in-frame clones and lacks some. Of over 100,000 clones listed, roughly 92% were seen once; the top ten hold under 2%. This record comes from a study of blood T cell repertoires in COVID-19. Specimen: peripheral blood. This receptor was obtained from a woman aged 45-65 years with COVID-19, enrolled during active disease. The chain has TRBV7-8 and TRBJ2-6, with a tentative D call TRBD2 (6 bases). As DNA, the CDR3 is TGTGCCAGCAGCACGCAGGGACTTTACTCTGGGGCCAACGTCCTGACTTTC. Translating gives CASSTQGLYSGANVLTF.